The source of this TCR beta chain is a study of a mutant IDH1 vaccine in newly diagnosed glioma. Study-wide context: The initiation of vaccination occurred 4-6 weeks after radiotherapy alone, or with temozolomide cycles.

Sequencing was performed with immunoSEQ multiplex PCR; in TCRdb, only in-frame clones are kept and a portion is missing. The sample has around 56,000 clones, about 81% seen once. About this clone itself: Its antigen is not identified.

V dropped 6 bases and J dropped 4 bases, with 21 bases sitting between them. In germline, CDR1 is MNHNY, CDR2 SVGAGI (reference sequence). The CDR3 length is 16 residues. The time point was: week 23, last vaccination. Vaccine doses each comprised 300 ug of mutant IDH1 20-mer peptide, with topical imiquimod. New IDH1-mutant, ATRX-lost WHO grade 3 or 4 astrocytomas occurred in donors. The chain links TRBV6-6 to TRBJ2-5; unclear D gene. This TCR was recovered from a woman aged 40 to 55 with glioma. Some clones in this sample may be carry-over from other donors' samples. This material consisted of PBMCs, taken from a glioma patient whose treatment included an IDH1 peptide vaccine. Here the CDR3 reads CASSSRAVAFLETQYF. CDR3 DNA: TGTGCCAGCAGCTCTAGGGCAGTAGCTTTCCTAGAGACCCAGTACTTC.